The 28 T cell receptor beta chains below come from one sample, sequenced in a study of blood T cell repertoires in COVID-19 (dated by TCRdb to 2020 to 2022). To prepare the library, the immunoSEQ multiplex PCR assay was applied. As stored in TCRdb, this immuneACCESS dataset retains in-frame rearrangements with V and J assigned. A fraction of the clones does not appear; measured against another copy, unresolved V genes explain less than half of the discrepancy, and the remainder lacks a known reason. This sample comprises some 120,000 clones, about four fifths of them detected only once. The ten largest clones add up to about 20% of the sample. The material sequenced was PBMCs or T cells enriched from blood (not recorded which). These receptors originate from a man younger than 45 who had recovered from COVID-19.

The chain joins TRBV5-1 to TRBJ1-1; 9 bases align to TRBD1. This CDR3 comprises 16 residues. Germline lookup yields CDR1 SGHRS and CDR2 YFSETQ. The V and J ends lost 2 bases and 0 bases, in that order; junction bases with no gene match: 5. DNA of the CDR3: TGCGCCAGCAGCTTAACGGGACAGGGAATGAACACTGAAGCTTTCTTT. It translates to CASSLTGQGMNTEAFF.

The sample holds one count of this clone. V is TRBV28 and J is TRBJ2-3; TRBD2 agrees at 10 bases. The CDR3 runs 17 residues. Germline CDR1 is MDHEN and CDR2 is SYDVKM. Trimming took 6 bases from V and 4 from J; bases not matched to a gene: 13. This chain's CDR3 is CASSPGASGSLADTQYF. In DNA form, the CDR3 reads TGTGCCAGCAGCCCTGGGGCTAGCGGGAGTCTAGCAGATACGCAGTATTTT.

The chain uses TRBV10-3 and TRBJ2-7; 9 nucleotides align to TRBD2. Germline assignment: CDR1 ENHRY and CDR2 SYGVKD. With 0 bases clipped from V and 3 bases from J, the junction kept 3 bases outside the gene matches. CDR3 length equals 15 residues. CDR3 in amino acids: CAISESVAGVYEQYF. CDR3 coding DNA: TGTGCCATCAGTGAGTCAGTAGCGGGAGTCTACGAGCAGTACTTC.

The chain has TRBV18 and TRBJ2-5; D perhaps matches TRBD1 (5 bases). Germline assignment: CDR1 KGHSH and CDR2 LQKENI. The CDR3 runs 14 residues. The germline V and J ends were trimmed by 3 bases and 5 bases, with 13 bases remaining between them. CDR3 region: CASSPTWSGETQYF. The CDR3 DNA is TGTGCCAGCTCACCCACGTGGTCAGGGGAGACCCAGTACTTC.

The chain carries TRBV6-1 and TRBJ1-1, with 7 bases identical to TRBD1. The CDR3 sequence is 14 residues long. V lost 2 bases to trimming and J lost 4 bases; unmatched junction nucleotides: 4. Germline V CDR1 and CDR2: MNHNS, SASEGT. DNA of the CDR3: TGTGCCAGCAGTGAATCAGGGGGAAGCACTGAAGCTTTCTTT. It specifies CASSESGGSTEAFF.

The gene calls are TRBV11-2 and TRBJ2-2; possibly TRBD2 for D (5 bases). The V end lost 5 bases, the J end lost 6 bases, and 19 bases lay between the germline ends. CDR3 length equals 16 residues. Per the germline V gene, CDR1 is SGHAT and CDR2 is FQNNGV. CDR3 coding DNA: TGTGCCAGCAGCGAAAAGCTGGACGAGGGATCCGGGGAGCTGTTTTTT. As protein: CASSEKLDEGSGELFF.

The chain recombines TRBV12-3 or TRBV12-4 with TRBJ1-1; perhaps TRBD1 as D (5 bases). V was clipped by 1 base and J by 3 bases, with 6 bases between them. The CDR3 loop spans 13 amino acids. In DNA form, the CDR3 reads TGTGCCAGCAGTTTAGTAGGGGACACTGAAGCTTTCTTT. Translated, it gives CASSLVGDTEAFF.

The chain couples TRBV9 to TRBJ2-1; D perhaps matches TRBD1 (6 bases). Germline-derived CDR1 and CDR2 are SGDLS and YYNGEE. With 0 bases removed from V and 8 bases from J, the gap between germline ends came to 9 bases. The CDR3 is 13 amino acids. The CDR3 region has the DNA TGTGCCAGCAGCGTAGTGGGGGCGGATGAGCAGTTCTTC. This sequence encodes CASSVVGADEQFF.

This clone came up a few times. The chain uses TRBV10-1 and TRBJ1-3; unclear D gene. This CDR3 comprises 16 residues. From germline, CDR1 is WNHNN and CDR2 SYGVQD (reference sequence). V was shortened by 2 bases and J by 0 bases, with 11 bases between the two germline ends. CDR3 nucleotide sequence: TGCGCCAGCAGTGAGACCCCCCGGTACTCTGGAAACACCATATATTTT. It codes for CASSETPRYSGNTIYF.

The chain uses TRBV3-1 (or the pseudogene TRBV3-2) and TRBJ1-3, with a weak D call TRBD1 (5 bases). This CDR3 is 16 amino acids long. Germline CDR1 LGHDT, CDR2 YNNKEL (reference sequence). Trimming stripped 1 base from V and 4 bases from J, with 14 bases between. CDR3: CASSQGDSSSGNTIYF. The CDR3 DNA is TGTGCCAGCAGCCAAGGCGACAGCTCTTCGGGAAACACCATATATTTT.

V gene TRBV4-2 combines with J gene TRBJ1-2, with D uncertain. There are 15 residues in the CDR3. Germline loops: CDR1 LGHNA, CDR2 YNFKEQ. V gave up 3 bases and J gave up 2 bases, with 13 bases separating them. CDR3 residues: CASSQKTTENYGYTF. DNA of the CDR3: TGTGCCAGCAGCCAGAAGACGACGGAGAACTATGGCTACACCTTC.

This sequence joins TRBV7-2 and TRBJ1-3, with no clear D. Between the trimmed V and J ends, which lost 6 bases and 4 bases, there was a span of 7 bases. The CDR3 spans 12 residues. Germline CDR1 and CDR2: SGHTA and FQGNSA. CDR3 DNA sequence: TGTGCCAGCAGTACCGAGGGAAACACCATATATTTT. Protein product: CASSTEGNTIYF.

The chain uses TRBV19 and TRBJ1-3; D gene uncertain. V was cut by 5 bases and J by 2 bases, with 13 bases left in between. The CDR3 totals 15 residues. Germline V lookup: CDR1 LNHDA, CDR2 SQIVND (reference sequence). CDR3 DNA: TGTGCCAGTAGTTCGCTACGGTCTGCTGGAAACACCATATATTTT. Encoded protein: CASSSLRSAGNTIYF.

The CDR3 nucleotides read TGCAGCGTCGCCCCAGGGGTCGAGACTGAAGCTTTCTTT. This codes for CSVAPGVETEAFF. This chain links TRBV29-1 with TRBJ1-1, with a tentative D call TRBD1 (6 bases). The CDR3 is 13 amino acids. Trimming removed 6 bases from V and 5 bases from J, with 16 bases in between. CDR1 and CDR2 from the germline V gene are SQVTM and ANQGSEA.

J is TRBJ1-1 and V is TRBV5-6; tentatively, D is TRBD1 (6 bases). The V and J ends lost 3 bases and 5 bases respectively, with 11 bases between them. Germline V lookup: CDR1 SGHDT, CDR2 YYEEEE. CDR3 size: 13 residues. CDR3 DNA sequence: TGTGCCAGCAGCTCAACAGGGCGAACTGAAGCTTTCTTT. Translated, it gives CASSSTGRTEAFF.

The chain uses TRBV5-1 and TRBJ2-5; maybe TRBD1 (5 bases). The CDR3 is 15 residues long. The V end was cut by 1 base, the J end by 3 bases, with 13 bases between. The germline V gene has CDR1 SGHRS and CDR2 YFSETQ. Here the CDR3 reads CASSLYSGLKETQYF. CDR3 coding DNA: TGCGCCAGCAGCTTGTATTCAGGGTTGAAAGAGACCCAGTACTTC.

V is TRBV2 and J is TRBJ2-6; 9 bases are a match to TRBD1. This CDR3 is 16 amino acids long. Germline V gene data show CDR1 as SNHLY and CDR2 as FYNNEI. Trimming removed 9 bases from V and 2 bases from J; junction bases left unmatched: 8. The CDR3 loop reads CARTGTGSAGANVLTF. CDR3 DNA sequence: TGTGCCAGGACCGGGACAGGGAGTGCTGGGGCCAACGTCCTGACTTTC.

The V call is TRBV2, the J call TRBJ2-3, with 8 positions matching TRBD2. Per the germline V gene, CDR1 is SNHLY and CDR2 is FYNNEI. The V and J ends lost 2 bases and 2 bases, in that order; junction bases with no gene match: 6. The CDR3 consists of 16 residues. In DNA form, the CDR3 reads TGTGCCAGCAGTGAATCCCTAGCGGGTCCCACAGATACGCAGTATTTT. This encodes CASSESLAGPTDTQYF.

This clone was found a few times. The chain uses TRBV6-5 and TRBJ1-1; 7 bases are shared with TRBD1. This CDR3 has 13 residues. The V gene's germline CDR1 is MNHEY and CDR2 SVGAGI. The J segment lost 6 bases and the V segment lost 5 bases, leaving 6 bases of the junction unmatched. CDR3 in amino acids: CASSLTGLSEAFF. CDR3 DNA: TGTGCCAGCAGTCTGACAGGGTTGTCTGAAGCTTTCTTT.

The rearrangement uses TRBV7-9 and TRBJ1-2; D gene uncertain. Germline CDR1 reads SEHNR; CDR2 reads FQNEAQ (reference sequence). This CDR3 comprises 17 residues. V was trimmed by 3 bases and J by 0 bases, leaving 17 bases between them. The CDR3 nucleotides read TGTGCCAGCAGCTTGATGTGGCGGGGTGGGCCTAACTATGGCTACACCTTC. It translates to CASSLMWRGGPNYGYTF.

The chain combines TRBV6-1 with TRBJ1-3; D remains unclear. The CDR3 is 12 amino acids. The germline V gene encodes CDR1 MNHNS and CDR2 SASEGT. Trimming shortened V by 2 bases and J by 3 bases, and 2 bases separated the two germline ends. CDR3 DNA: TGTGCCAGCAGTGAACTTGGAAACACCATATATTTT. Residues: CASSELGNTIYF.

V is TRBV3-1 (or the pseudogene TRBV3-2) and J is TRBJ2-5; D may be TRBD2 (6 bases). Germline CDR1 reads LGHDT; CDR2 reads YNNKEL (reference sequence). Trimming removed 3 bases at V and 2 bases at J, with 10 bases between. The CDR3 covers 14 residues. The CDR3 loop reads CASSHSGSQETQYF. Here the CDR3 DNA reads TGTGCCAGCAGCCATAGCGGATCACAAGAGACCCAGTACTTC.

The chain combines TRBV5-1 with TRBJ2-6, with a possible D match to TRBD2 (6 bases). This CDR3 spans 20 amino acids. V gave up 2 bases and J gave up 0 bases, with 21 bases separating them. Germline lookup yields CDR1 SGHRS and CDR2 YFSETQ. The CDR3 coding sequence is TGCGCCAGCAGCTTCCCTAACGGGACTGTAGCGTTCTCTGGGGCCAACGTCCTGACTTTC. Encoded protein: CASSFPNGTVAFSGANVLTF. The full variable domain, completed using reference TRBV5-1 and TRBJ2-6, is KAGVTQTPRYLIKTRGQQVTLSCSPISGHRSVSWYQQTPGQGLQFLFEYFSETQRNKGNFPGRFSGRQFSNSRSEMNVSTLELGDSALYLCASSFPNGTVAFSGANVLTFGAGSRLTVL.

The gene calls are TRBV4-1 and TRBJ2-1; TRBD2 matches 12 bases. This CDR3 is built from 18 residues. Losses at the gene ends were 0 bases for V and 10 bases for J; bases not matched to a gene: 13. Germline V CDR1 and CDR2: MGHRA, YSYEKL. CDR3 in DNA: TGCGCCAGCAGCCAAGATCCAAGGACTAGCGGGGCAGATAAGGAGCAGTTCTTC. Protein: CASSQDPRTSGADKEQFF.

The CDR3 DNA reads TGTGCCAGCAGCCAGGGCCTAGCGGTCGGCACAGATACGCAGTATTTT. Translated, it gives CASSQGLAVGTDTQYF. V is TRBV5-4 and J is TRBJ2-3; 7 nucleotides align to TRBD2. V lost 4 bases and J lost 1; bases outside the gene matches: 9. Germline V CDR1 and CDR2: SGHNT, YYREEE (reference sequence). This CDR3 contains 16 residues.

The chain has TRBV4-1 and TRBJ2-2, with 12 positions matching TRBD2. Germline CDR1 reads MGHRA; CDR2 reads YSYEKL. J gave up 4 bases and V 1 base, and 4 bases lay outside the gene matches. The CDR3 runs to 17 residues. CDR3 sequence reads: CASSQGTSGATTGELFF. DNA for the CDR3: TGCGCCAGCAGCCAAGGGACTAGCGGGGCTACCACCGGGGAGCTGTTTTTT.

This chain connects TRBV11-2 to TRBJ2-5; a weak D match, TRBD1 (6 bases). V lost 1 base and J 1 base, leaving 13 bases between the germline ends. Germline V CDR1 and CDR2: SGHAT, FQNNGV. This CDR3 comprises 16 residues. CDR3 nucleotide sequence: TGTGCCAGCAGCTTAGGAAGGGACATGCTCCAAGAGACCCAGTACTTC. Amino acid sequence: CASSLGRDMLQETQYF.

By share of the sample, this clone is medium-sized (0.01 to 0.1%). This rearrangement joins TRBV12-3 or TRBV12-4 to TRBJ1-2, with a possible D match to TRBD1 (6 bases). This CDR3 region has 13 residues. Trimming pared 6 bases from V and 7 bases from J, leaving 15 bases between. Here the CDR3 DNA reads TGTGCCAGCAGCACCCAGGACAGCTCTGGCTACACCTTC. As protein: CASSTQDSSGYTF.